The T cell receptor beta chain under discussion was sequenced for a study of identical twins. This clonotype was counted only a few times. TCRdb redid the calling of the 5' RACE reads with MiXCR, one entry per CDR3 protein. The sample lists hundreds of thousands of distinct CDR3 sequences, around 8% occurring once. Germline values: CDR1 DFQATT, CDR2 SNEGSKA (reference sequence). With V trimmed by 3 bases and J by 6 bases, 10 bases remained unmatched. This CDR3 is built from 14 residues. Separately, the same data were catalogued under a study of yellow fever vaccine responses in identical twins.

The source material was memory (CD45RO+) T cells sorted from blood. The chain couples TRBV20-1 to TRBJ1-1, with 7 bases identical to TRBD1. The TCR sequence derives from a woman aged 18-29 years in good health. The CDR3 nucleotides are TGCAGTGCTAGGTACAGGGGATCCCTTGCTGAAGCTTTCTTT. It is translated as CSARYRGSLAEAFF.